These 25 T cell receptor beta chains came from one sample sequenced in a study of T cell responses to AZD1222 COVID-19 vaccine. The data were produced by immunoSEQ multiplex PCR, yet TCRdb's version contains in-frame clones alone and is incomplete. In the table there are roughly 120,000 clones, 70% to 90% of which are singletons. The sample was peripheral blood, taken on day 0 of MenACWY control vaccination. The receptor source for this set is an adult in good health.

This chain joins TRBV19 and TRBJ1-5; maybe TRBD1 (5 bases). There are 13 residues in the CDR3. Germline V CDR1 and CDR2: LNHDA, SQIVND (reference sequence). Deletions cut 4 bases from V and 6 bases from J, with 10 bases between. In DNA form, the CDR3 reads TGTGCCAGTAGTACCCAGGGACTTCAGCCCCAGCATTTT. This codes for CASSTQGLQPQHF. Drawing the rest from reference TRBV19 and TRBJ1-5, the complete variable domain is DGGITQSPKYLFRKEGQNVTLSCEQNLNHDAMYWYRQDPGQGLRLIYYSQIVNDFQKGDIAEGYSVSREKKESFPLTVTSAQKNPTAFYLCASSTQGLQPQHFGDGTRLSIL.

Details on this clone: Relative to the germline gene, one junction end is altered; a read error may explain this. This chain joins TRBV7-2 and TRBJ1-2; 9 bases match TRBD1. Germline-derived CDR1 and CDR2 are SGHTA and FQGNSA. The CDR3 is made up of 13 amino acids. This CDR3 reads CASSKDRGDKEGF. For the CDR3, the DNA is TGTGCCAGCAGTAAGGACAGGGGCGACAAAGAAGGGTTC.

The chain couples TRBV19 to TRBJ1-1, with D unclear. CDR1 and CDR2 (germline): LNHDA, SQIVND (reference sequence). V dropped 6 bases and J dropped 5 bases, with 7 bases sitting between them. The CDR3 spans 11 residues. The CDR3 sequence is CASSTVTEAFF. The CDR3 DNA sequence: TGTGCCAGTAGCACCGTAACTGAAGCTTTCTTT.

The chain combines TRBV7-6 with TRBJ1-3; perhaps TRBD1 as D (5 bases). This CDR3 has 17 amino acids. The germline V gene has CDR1 SGHVS and CDR2 FNYEAQ. V lost 5 bases to trimming and J lost 2 bases, with 19 bases between them. CDR3 protein: CASSLVVWGAAGNTIYF. The CDR3 DNA reads as TGTGCCAGCAGCCTCGTCGTGTGGGGCGCCGCTGGAAACACCATATATTTT.

The CDR3 loop reads CASSPGQTYEQYF. The CDR3 nucleotides read TGTGCCAGCTCACCGGGACAAACCTACGAGCAGTACTTC. The genes are TRBV18 and TRBJ2-7, with D maybe TRBD1 (6 bases). The CDR3 length is 13 residues. V shed 3 bases and J shed 2 bases, with 8 bases lying between them. The germline V gene has CDR1 KGHSH and CDR2 LQKENI.

This clone is a singleton in its sample. The rearrangement links TRBV19 to TRBJ1-3; 10 bases agree with TRBD1. The CDR3 spans 14 residues. V dropped 6 bases and J dropped 3; count of bases not matched to a gene: 2. The V gene's germline CDR1 is LNHDA and CDR2 SQIVND (reference sequence). CDR3 protein: CASRDRGHGNTIYF. The CDR3 DNA reads as TGTGCCAGTAGAGACAGGGGGCATGGAAACACCATATATTTT.

The chain combines TRBV9 with TRBJ1-3; tentative D call: TRBD1 (6 bases). Trimming took off 3 bases at V and 8 bases at J, with 18 bases between the two ends. CDR1 is SGDLS and CDR2 is YYNGEE in the germline V gene. This CDR3 region has 15 residues. CDR3 protein: CASSAELQGGDTIYF. DNA of the CDR3: TGTGCCAGCAGCGCCGAATTACAGGGAGGAGACACCATATATTTT. Full variable domain (rest looked up from reference TRBV9 and TRBJ1-3): DSGVTQTPKHLITATGQRVTLRCSPRSGDLSVYWYQQSLDQGLQFLIQYYNGEERAKGNILERFSAQQFPDLHSELNLSSLELGDSALYFCASSAELQGGDTIYFGEGSWLTVV.

This sequence joins TRBV6-2 or TRBV6-3 and TRBJ2-7; 7 bases agree with TRBD2. The CDR3 has 16 amino acids. V shed 0 bases, J shed 2 bases, and the junction held 7 bases outside the gene matches. Germline V CDR1 and CDR2: MNHEY, SVGEGT. CDR3 loop: CASSYSLSGVTYEQYF. The DNA of the CDR3 is TGTGCCAGCAGTTACTCGTTAAGCGGGGTGACCTACGAGCAGTACTTC.

V usage is TRBV28 and J usage is TRBJ2-7; 9 bases line up with TRBD2. The V and J ends lost 3 bases and 2 bases, in that order; junction bases with no gene match: 8. Germline lookup yields CDR1 MDHEN and CDR2 SYDVKM. CDR3 length: 16 residues. The CDR3 spells CASSLGSGGPAYEQYF. The CDR3 nucleotides are TGTGCCAGCAGTTTGGGGAGCGGGGGGCCCGCCTACGAGCAGTACTTC.

The chain recombines TRBV28 with TRBJ1-1; no definite D call. Trimming shortened V by 6 bases and J by 0 bases, and 20 bases separated the two germline ends. CDR1 and CDR2 (germline): MDHEN, SYDVKM. The CDR3 contains 17 residues. CDR3 in DNA: TGTGCCAGCAGACCCTCTTTTACTGACACCTTGAACACTGAAGCTTTCTTT. Encoded protein: CASRPSFTDTLNTEAFF.

This chain joins TRBV19 and TRBJ2-1; D call uncertain. The CDR3 runs 16 residues. Trimming pared 1 base from V and 4 bases from J, leaving 14 bases between. Germline V gene sequence: CDR1 LNHDA, CDR2 SQIVND (reference sequence). CDR3 protein: CASSIGGELGYNEQFF. The CDR3 nucleotides are TGTGCCAGTAGTATAGGAGGCGAGCTGGGGTACAATGAGCAGTTCTTC.

V usage is TRBV27 and J usage is TRBJ1-2; TRBD1 matches at 11 bases. Per germline, CDR1 MNHEY and CDR2 SMNVEV (reference sequence). V dropped 4 bases and J dropped 8; count of bases not matched to a gene: 9. This CDR3 is 15 amino acids long. CDR3 amino acids: CASSSRDRGFMGYTF. The CDR3 bases are TGTGCCAGCAGTTCCCGGGACAGGGGGTTTATGGGCTACACCTTC.

This chain uses TRBV2 with TRBJ2-1; 12 bases are shared with TRBD1. This CDR3 is built from 19 residues. Germline V lookup: CDR1 SNHLY, CDR2 FYNNEI. Unmatched junction bases numbered 10, after V lost 4 bases and J lost 0 bases. This CDR3 is CASSAPGQGAPGSYNEQFF. The CDR3 DNA is TGTGCCAGCAGTGCCCCGGGACAGGGGGCTCCCGGCTCCTACAATGAGCAGTTCTTC. The full variable domain, its missing parts supplied by reference TRBV2 and TRBJ2-1, is EPEVTQTPSHQVTQMGQEVILRCVPISNHLYFYWYRQILGQKVEFLVSFYNNEISEKSEIFDDQFSVERPDGSNFTLKIRSTKLEDSAMYFCASSAPGQGAPGSYNEQFFGPGTRLTVL.

This clone was counted once. CDR3 sequence: CASSPQGLYGYTF. The DNA of the CDR3 is TGTGCCAGCAGTCCACAGGGGCTCTATGGCTACACCTTC. The rearrangement joins TRBV28 to TRBJ1-2, with TRBD1 identical over 7 bases. Looked up from germline, CDR1 is MDHEN and CDR2 is SYDVKM. The CDR3 has 13 residues. With 5 bases clipped from V and 4 bases from J, the junction kept 4 bases outside the gene matches.

J is TRBJ2-1 and V is TRBV7-3; D is possibly TRBD2 (6 bases). Deletions cut 3 bases from V and 4 bases from J, with 13 bases between. The germline CDR1 and CDR2 sequences are SGHTA and FQGTGA. CDR3 length equals 15 residues. For the CDR3, the DNA is TGTGCCAGCAGCTTTTTGGGCGGGGTGTACAATGAGCAGTTCTTC. This sequence encodes CASSFLGGVYNEQFF.

This sequence joins TRBV5-1 and TRBJ1-2; 7 bases agree with TRBD1. Germline V CDR1 and CDR2: SGHRS, YFSETQ. This CDR3 has 18 residues. V trimming: 0 bases; J trimming: 4 bases; junction bases outside the gene matches: 15. CDR3 sequence reads: CASSLERGGFSTSYGYTF. In DNA, the CDR3 is TGCGCCAGCAGCTTGGAAAGAGGGGGCTTTTCCACCTCCTATGGCTACACCTTC.

V and J are TRBV2 and TRBJ1-5; TRBD1 is a possible D gene (6 bases). Germline V lookup: CDR1 SNHLY, CDR2 FYNNEI. The CDR3 is 14 residues long. Between the trimmed V and J ends, which lost 5 bases and 4 bases, there was a span of 12 bases. The CDR3 loop reads CASSPQGGNQPQHF. The CDR3 DNA reads as TGTGCCAGCAGTCCACAGGGTGGTAATCAGCCCCAGCATTTT.

This clone occurred a few times. V usage is TRBV4-1 and J usage is TRBJ1-2; D is unresolved. This CDR3 has 15 residues. V was pared by 1 base and J by 0 bases, with 9 bases between. Germline CDR1 and CDR2: MGHRA and YSYEKL. The CDR3 sequence: CASSQGHTANYGYTF. In DNA form, the CDR3 reads TGCGCCAGCAGCCAAGGGCACACCGCTAACTATGGCTACACCTTC.

The J gene is TRBJ2-1, the V gene TRBV3-1 (or the pseudogene TRBV3-2), with 7 positions matching TRBD1. The CDR3 sequence is 15 residues long. Germline-derived CDR1 and CDR2 are LGHDT and YNNKEL (reference sequence). V shed 4 bases and J 1 base; nucleotides not matched to a gene: 4. The CDR3, as DNA: TGTGCCAGCAGCCTGACAGGGAGTTCCTACAATGAGCAGTTCTTC. Its protein product is CASSLTGSSYNEQFF.

The rearrangement uses TRBV28 and TRBJ2-4; 7 bases are a match to TRBD2. V shed 8 bases, J shed 4 bases, and the junction held 5 bases outside the gene matches. Germline lookup yields CDR1 MDHEN and CDR2 SYDVKM. The CDR3 runs 13 residues. The CDR3 loop is CASGGGDKNIQYF. As DNA, the CDR3 is TGTGCCAGCGGGGGGGGAGATAAAAACATTCAGTACTTC.

The chain uses TRBV6-5 and TRBJ1-2; D gene ambiguous. The CDR3 is 13 residues long. The germline V and J ends were trimmed by 5 bases and 5 bases, with 12 bases remaining between them. Germline-derived CDR1 and CDR2 are MNHEY and SVGAGI. Here the CDR3 reads CASSMAVFYGYTF. Here the CDR3 DNA reads TGTGCCAGCAGTATGGCAGTTTTTTATGGCTACACCTTC.

The chain employs TRBV4-2 and TRBJ2-5; D call uncertain. Germline V gene lookup returns CDR1 LGHNA and CDR2 YNFKEQ. With 0 bases removed from V and 5 bases from J, the gap between germline ends came to 4 bases. The CDR3 runs 12 residues. The CDR3 sequence is CASSQDRETQYF. CDR3 bases: TGTGCCAGCAGCCAAGATCGGGAGACCCAGTACTTC.

This chain joins TRBV16 and TRBJ1-4; possibly TRBD1 for D (5 bases). The germline V gene has CDR1 KGHSY and CDR2 FQNENV. V shed 0 bases and J shed 11 bases, with 7 bases lying between them. The CDR3 extends over 12 amino acids. DNA of the CDR3: TGTGCCAGCAGCCAATCCCGGGACAAACTGTTTTTT. Translated, it gives CASSQSRDKLFF. The variable domain in full, completed from reference TRBV16 and TRBJ1-4, reads GEEVAQTPKHLVRGEGQKAKLYCAPIKGHSYVFWYQQVLKNEFKFLISFQNENVFDETGMPKERFSAKCLPNSPCSLEIQATKLEDSAVYFCASSQSRDKLFFGSGTQLSVL.

This rearrangement joins TRBV4-1 to TRBJ1-2; D not resolved. CDR1 and CDR2 (germline): MGHRA, YSYEKL. This CDR3 region has 13 residues. The V end lost 4 bases, the J end lost 2 bases, and 8 bases lay between the germline ends. CDR3 protein: CASSPRSNYGYTF. The CDR3 DNA reads TGCGCCAGCAGCCCCCGGTCGAACTATGGCTACACCTTC.

The chain recombines TRBV30 with TRBJ1-5; TRBD1 might be the D (6 bases). V lost 1 base, J lost 6 bases, and 13 bases lay in between. This CDR3 has 14 residues. Germline values: CDR1 GTSNPN, CDR2 SVGIG (reference sequence). The chain's CDR3 is CAWSAPGAGQPQHF. The CDR3 DNA reads as TGTGCCTGGAGTGCTCCGGGGGCCGGTCAGCCCCAGCATTTT.